The 8 T cell receptor beta chains presented below share a single source sample, sequenced in a study of OX40 agonist ivuxolimab in advanced cancers. Using immunoSEQ multiplex PCR, the repertoire was profiled, and TCRdb retains in-frame clones only, with some absent. The table has tens of thousands of clones, around 90% seen once; the top ten hold more than 0.3%. Sequences were derived from CD4+ or CD8+ T cells sorted from blood, sampled in a trial of the OX40 agonist ivuxolimab. These receptors were taken from an adult with an advanced solid tumor such as melanoma, head and neck, liver or kidney cancer.

The J gene is TRBJ2-7, the V gene TRBV13; TRBD2 aligns across 13 bases. CDR3 length equals 15 residues. Germline assignment: CDR1 PRHDT and CDR2 FYEKMQ (reference sequence). J lost 4 bases, V lost 5 bases, and 5 bases had no gene match. The DNA for the CDR3 is TGTGCCAGCAGCGCAAGGACTAGCGGGAGTTACGAGCAGTACTTC. Translating it yields CASSARTSGSYEQYF.

V usage is TRBV7-9 and J usage is TRBJ2-7; D might be TRBD2 (5 bases). V lost 5 bases to trimming and J lost 6 bases, with 20 bases between them. The germline CDR1 and CDR2 sequences are SEHNR and FQNEAQ (reference sequence). CDR3 length equals 15 residues. The CDR3 DNA is TGTGCCAGCAGCCCCTCTGCTACCTGGGCGGGCGAGCAGTACTTC. This sequence encodes CASSPSATWAGEQYF.

The rearrangement joins TRBV7-9 to TRBJ1-1; D might be TRBD1 (5 bases). The CDR3 has 13 residues. From germline, CDR1 is SEHNR and CDR2 FQNEAQ (reference sequence). V dropped 3 bases and J dropped 7 bases, with 12 bases sitting between them. The CDR3, as DNA: TGTGCCAGCAGCTTCCAAGGGACGGGTGAAGCTTTCTTT. Its translation: CASSFQGTGEAFF.

The chain combines TRBV10-1 with TRBJ2-1; weak D call: TRBD2 (7 bases). The CDR3 spans 14 residues. Germline values: CDR1 WNHNN, CDR2 SYGVQD (reference sequence). V gave up 6 bases and J gave up 2 bases, with 11 bases separating them. Written as DNA, the CDR3 is TGCGCCAGCAGCGGAGGGGGGGCCTACAATGAGCAGTTCTTC. As protein: CASSGGGAYNEQFF.

Here the CDR3 reads CASSLSAGATQYF. The CDR3, as DNA: TGTGCCAGCAGCTTAAGCGCCGGCGCGACCCAGTACTTC. The V gene is TRBV11-2, the J gene TRBJ2-5; D gene uncertain. The CDR3 consists of 13 residues. Germline lookup yields CDR1 SGHAT and CDR2 FQNNGV. Trimming removed 2 bases at V and 7 bases at J, with 11 bases between.

The genes are TRBV6-5 and TRBJ2-3, with D perhaps matching TRBD2 (6 bases). With 1 base removed from V and 3 bases from J, the gap between germline ends came to 14 bases. There are 16 residues in the CDR3. The germline V gene has CDR1 MNHEY and CDR2 SVGAGI. The CDR3 DNA reads as TGTGCCAGCAGTTACTTGATGGGAGGAGGGACAGATACGCAGTATTTT. Residues: CASSYLMGGGTDTQYF.

This CDR3 reads CATSRGAGELFF. The CDR3 bases are TGTGCCACCAGCCGCGGGGCCGGGGAGCTGTTTTTT. The chain has TRBV27 and TRBJ2-2; TRBD2 is a possible D gene (6 bases). The CDR3 loop spans 12 amino acids. The germline V gene encodes CDR1 MNHEY and CDR2 SMNVEV (reference sequence). Trimming stripped 10 bases from V and 6 bases from J, with 12 bases between.

This rearrangement joins TRBV28 to TRBJ1-1; D gene unclear. V was cut by 3 bases and J by 3 bases, with 11 bases left in between. CDR3 length: 14 residues. Germline lookup yields CDR1 MDHEN and CDR2 SYDVKM. The CDR3 loop reads CASSLSQADTEAFF. CDR3 nucleotides: TGTGCCAGCAGTTTGAGTCAAGCAGACACTGAAGCTTTCTTT.